The present TCR beta chain was sequenced within a study of shared clonotypes between healthy human individuals. About the research overall: Serving as donors were a couple of women and a few men, whose ages spanned 18 to 49.

Each unsorted sample relied on approximately 94 million PBMCs as its source of genomic DNA. Running of the assay took place at deep level. Sequenced by immunoSEQ multiplex PCR; TCRdb stores in-frame clones only, minus some. Among about half a million clones listed, more than 65% were seen once. Germline V gene sequence: CDR1 SGHAT, CDR2 FQNNGV. V was clipped by 5 bases and J by 0 bases; unmatched bases: 4. This CDR3 has 16 amino acids. This clonotype was sampled from a woman in her thirties or forties in good health. Some clones in this sample may be carry-over from other donors' samples. Sequenced input: PBMCs. The chain has TRBV11-2 and TRBJ2-3; 11 bases align to TRBD2. The CDR3 bases are TGTGCCAGCAGCCTCGGGACTAGCGGCAGCACAGATACGCAGTATTTT. It encodes CASSLGTSGSTDTQYF.